The entry below gives a single TCR beta chain sequence along with its context. Treatment in this sample: randomized to nivolumab then ipilimumab (arm A) or the reverse (arm B). Sorted cells were live CD3+CD8+, lacking CD19 and CD56, from PBMCs. The data were obtained in a study of sequential checkpoint blockade in melanoma. Whole-study context: First-line arms were nivolumab then ipilimumab, or the reverse, randomized 1:1. Maintenance nivolumab came after either treatment sequence.

Assay: immunoSEQ multiplex PCR; the TCRdb copy retains only in-frame clones and omits some. The table has about 20,000 clones, 75% to 85% seen once; the top ten hold over 50%. This receptor was identified in a human donor with melanoma. The material sequenced was CD8+ T cells sorted from blood (inferred from file names), taken from a patient given nivolumab and ipilimumab in sequence.

CDR3 protein: CASSSPRGLAGTGELFF. The CDR3 DNA reads TGTGCCAGTAGTAGCCCCCGGGGGTTGGCGGGCACCGGGGAGCTGTTTTTT. The V and J genes are TRBV19 and TRBJ2-2; TRBD2 is a possible D gene (6 bases). Germline V gene lookup returns CDR1 LNHDA and CDR2 SQIVND (reference sequence). This CDR3 is built from 17 residues. Trimming stripped 4 bases from V and 4 bases from J, with 19 bases between.